The 3 T cell receptor beta chains below all came from one sample that was sequenced in a study of T-cell reconstitution after alpha-beta-depleted transplantation in children (dated by TCRdb to the mid-2010s). The sample's treatment or condition label, decoded: allogeneic hematopoietic cell transplantation with graft depleted of TCRalphabeta T cells and CD19 B cells. Libraries were prepared through PCR. Sequencing used an Illumina HiSeq 2500. TCR library preparation used molecular barcoding, with unique molecular identifiers applied to normalize quantification of the TCRbeta repertoire. TCRdb redid the processing of the public reads, applying fastp at Q25 and MiXCR, and retained in-frame beta chains. CDR3 protein sequences are deduplicated, and each keeps its most common genes and DNA. This sample has about 90,000 distinct CDR3 sequences in its table, and less than 20% of those were observed once. The ten largest account for around 19% of the sample.

Sequenced here: PBMCs, mostly from graft donor cells, sampled 180 days after TCRalphabeta/CD19-depleted stem cell transplant. These receptors were taken from a male patient aged 2-15 years who had a stem cell transplant for acute lymphoblastic leukemia, so the T cells may come from the graft donor.

The CDR3 loop is CASSVAGTKETQYF. The CDR3 bases are TGTGCCAGCAGCGTAGCCGGGACAAAAGAGACCCAGTACTTC. The V and J genes are TRBV5-6 and TRBJ2-5; TRBD1 is a possible D gene (6 bases). The germline V and J ends were trimmed by 4 bases and 3 bases, with 13 bases remaining between them. The CDR3 covers 14 residues. The germline V gene encodes CDR1 SGHDT and CDR2 YYEEEE.

The chain joins TRBV5-1 to TRBJ2-2, with D perhaps given as TRBD1 or TRBD2 (5 bases each). Germline V gene data show CDR1 as SGHRS and CDR2 as YFSETQ. The germline V and J ends were trimmed by 2 bases and 2 bases, with 10 bases remaining between them. The CDR3 is 15 amino acids. In nucleotides, the CDR3 is TGCGCCAGCAGCTTTCGGGACCAAAACACCGGGGAGCTGTTTTTT. Translation gives CASSFRDQNTGELFF.

This clonotype has a handful of counts. The chain joins TRBV6-2 or TRBV6-3 to TRBJ2-5; TRBD1 aligns across 7 bases. V trimming: 7 bases; J trimming: 5 bases; junction bases outside the gene matches: 10. Germline V gene data show CDR1 as MNHEY and CDR2 as SVGEGT. This CDR3 comprises 14 residues. In DNA form, the CDR3 reads TGTGCCAGCACCCTCCAGGGGGAGTGGGAGACCCAGTACTTC. Translating it yields CASTLQGEWETQYF.